The source of this TCR beta chain is a study of Ad26.COV2.S vaccination and SARS-CoV-2 variants. TCRdb's table, derived via immunoSEQ multiplex PCR, lists solely in-frame clones and lacks some. Here the sample spans about 350,000 clones, approximately 86% being singletons. Indicated treatment: about 20 received Ad26.COV2.S at low or high dose, single or two shots; about 5 received placebo; per-sample allocation not given. Sampling was done on day 63 after the first vaccine or placebo injection. An Ad26 vector was used to express Wuhan-strain SARS-CoV-2 spike as the vaccine. The junction had 3 bases not matched to a gene; V was cut back by 3 bases and J by 2 bases. The length of the CDR3 is 14 residues. In germline, CDR1 is WSHSY, CDR2 SAAADI.

Specimen: peripheral blood, collected in a trial of Ad26.COV2.S vaccine versus placebo. The gene calls are TRBV10-2 and TRBJ2-7; TRBD2 matches 8 bases. This sequence originates from a person between 18 and 60 years old who received the Ad26.COV2.S COVID-19 vaccine or a placebo. The CDR3 DNA follows: TGCGCCAGCAGTGAAGTCGGGGGGGCCTACGAGCAGTACTTC. It encodes CASSEVGGAYEQYF.